These 6 T cell receptor beta chains were all obtained from the same sample, sequenced in a study of T cell repertoires in cytomegalovirus infection. TCRdb re-called the reads with MiXCR, one entry per CDR3 protein. The data show nearly 700,000 distinct CDR3 sequences, with roughly 36% seen just once and over 15% held by the top ten. These receptors' targets are unknown. The sample consisted of cultured PBMCs, taken from culture after CMV antigen stimulation. These receptors came from a human donor in good health (CMV status not recorded). Some clones in this sample may be carry-over from other donors' samples.

The table lists this clonotype with many counts. This chain links TRBV7-2 with TRBJ2-7; D is uncertain. Looked up from germline, CDR1 is SGHTA and CDR2 is FQGNSA. The CDR3 contains 12 residues. V was shortened by 8 bases and J by 7 bases, with 15 bases between the two germline ends. This CDR3 is CASGFLRSEQYF. Written as DNA, the CDR3 is TGTGCCAGCGGATTTCTCAGGAGTGAGCAGTACTTC.

This clonotype was counted a few times. The rearrangement uses TRBV20-1 and TRBJ1-2; D is undetermined. Germline V lookup: CDR1 DFQATT, CDR2 SNEGSKA (reference sequence). V was trimmed by 6 bases and J by 5 bases, leaving 25 bases between them. This CDR3 comprises 16 residues. The CDR3 loop is CSADLTYMGWSYGYTF. For the CDR3, the DNA is TGCAGTGCCGACCTCACGTATATGGGCTGGTCTTATGGCTACACCTTC.

This clonotype was counted many times. The chain links TRBV12-3 or TRBV12-4 to TRBJ1-1; D possibly corresponds to TRBD1 (5 bases). This CDR3 region has 14 residues. Trimming pared 7 bases from V and 4 bases from J, leaving 16 bases between. CDR3 sequence (DNA): TGTGCCAGCATCCCGGGACGAGTTAGCACTGAAGCTTTCTTT. This translates into CASIPGRVSTEAFF.

This clonotype was seen ten or more times. The chain links TRBV7-2 to TRBJ1-3; D gene uncertain. The CDR3 runs to 15 residues. Trimming left V 1 base short and J 3 bases short, with 10 bases between. CDR1 SGHTA and CDR2 FQGNSA come from the germline V gene. The CDR3: CASSLDEGFGNTIYF. The CDR3 DNA reads TGTGCCAGCAGCTTAGATGAGGGTTTTGGAAACACCATATATTTT.

This chain links TRBV24-1 with TRBJ2-1; D remains ambiguous. With 3 bases removed from V and 9 bases from J, the gap between germline ends came to 14 bases. This CDR3 has 14 residues. Germline V gene lookup returns CDR1 KGHDR and CDR2 SFDVKD. The CDR3 nucleotides are TGTGCCACCAGTGATGAACTATACCCTGGTGAGCAGTTCTTC. This gives the protein CATSDELYPGEQFF.

CDR3 DNA sequence: TGTGCCAGCAGCTTAGATTCGGGGGAGGAGGCCGGGGAGCTGTTTTTT. This sequence encodes CASSLDSGEEAGELFF. The chain employs TRBV11-3 and TRBJ2-2; D might be TRBD2 (6 bases). Trimming pared 0 bases from V and 6 bases from J, leaving 14 bases between. The CDR3 has 16 residues. In germline, CDR1 is SGHNT, CDR2 YENEEA.